The 6 T cell receptor beta chains listed next were all sequenced from one sample in a study of shared clonotypes between healthy human individuals. The protocol was immunoSEQ multiplex PCR, while the TCRdb copy is restricted to in-frame clones and leaves out a portion. There are 1.5 million to 2.5 million clones in the sample; approximately 94% occur only once, and approximately 1.2% lies in the top ten. CD45RO negativity and positive selection for CCR7 defined naive CD8 cells, a population that excluded terminally differentiated effector memory CD45RA+ cells. The specimen was naive CD8+ T cells sorted from blood. These receptors were collected from a man between 18 and 29 years old in good health.

The chain employs TRBV13 and TRBJ1-3, with 10 nucleotides matching TRBD1. V shed 3 bases, J shed 2 bases, and the junction held 1 base outside the gene matches. This CDR3 region has 15 residues. Germline V lookup: CDR1 PRHDT, CDR2 FYEKMQ (reference sequence). CDR3 nucleotides: TGTGCCAGCAGCTTGGACAGGGGGACTGGAAACACCATATATTTT. Translation: CASSLDRGTGNTIYF.

The CDR3 nucleotides read TGTGCCAGCAGCTCCGGACTAGCCCATACCCTTAATATCACAGATACGCAGTATTTT. The encoded protein is CASSSGLAHTLNITDTQYF. The chain carries TRBV7-8 and TRBJ2-3, with TRBD2 identical over 8 bases. This CDR3 has 19 amino acids. V lost 4 bases and J lost 2; bases outside the gene matches: 17. Germline V lookup: CDR1 SGHVS, CDR2 FQNEAQ.

The chain recombines TRBV27 with TRBJ2-7; possibly TRBD1 for D (5 bases). This CDR3 is built from 14 residues. Trimming stripped 6 bases from V and 3 bases from J, with 15 bases between. The V gene's germline CDR1 is MNHEY and CDR2 SMNVEV (reference sequence). This chain's CDR3 is CASRGLGADYEQYF. The CDR3 nucleotides read TGTGCCAGCAGGGGTCTAGGGGCGGACTACGAGCAGTACTTC.

The chain links TRBV15 to TRBJ2-2; D gene uncertain. The CDR3 contains 13 residues. Germline lookup yields CDR1 LNHNV and CDR2 YYDKDF (reference sequence). The germline V and J ends were trimmed by 3 bases and 5 bases, with 7 bases remaining between them. The CDR3 DNA reads TGTGCCACCAGCAGTGTTGAGACCGGGGAGCTGTTTTTT. As protein: CATSSVETGELFF. Complete variable domain (other parts from reference TRBV15 and TRBJ2-2): DAMVIQNPRYQVTQFGKPVTLSCSQTLNHNVMYWYQQKSSQAPKLLFHYYDKDFNNEADTPDNFQSRRPNTSFCFLDIRSPGLGDTAMYLCATSSVETGELFFGEGSRLTVL.

The CDR3 loop reads CASREGGDGYEQYF. The CDR3 nucleotides read TGTGCCAGCAGGGAGGGGGGGGATGGCTACGAGCAGTACTTC. The rearrangement uses TRBV2 and TRBJ2-7; D is possibly TRBD2 (7 bases). The CDR3 contains 14 residues. Deletions cut 6 bases from V and 3 bases from J, with 15 bases between. The germline CDR1 and CDR2 sequences are SNHLY and FYNNEI.

The chain is built from TRBV7-8 and TRBJ2-2, with 8 bases identical to TRBD2. CDR1 and CDR2 (germline): SGHVS, FQNEAQ. V trimming: 5 bases; J trimming: 6 bases; junction bases outside the gene matches: 5. The CDR3 is made up of 14 amino acids. CDR3 protein: CASSRFGGAGELFF. CDR3 bases: TGTGCCAGCAGCCGATTCGGGGGGGCCGGGGAGCTGTTTTTT.